Below, one TCR beta chain is given with its context. This entry is derived from a study of T cells after yellow fever vaccination. Study summary: SMART-Seq v4 Ultra Low Input handled preparation of low-cell-number fractions.

In TCRdb, the 5' RACE reads were re-called with MiXCR into one record per CDR3 protein. The sample carries a few hundred thousand distinct CDR3 sequences, approximately 4% recorded once. Trimming at V came to 10 bases and at J to 8 bases, leaving 7 bases not matched to a gene. The CDR3 is 12 residues long. Germline-derived CDR1 and CDR2 are WSHSY and SAAADI. The sample here was PBMCs, taken 5 days after the yellow fever booster vaccination. This receptor was obtained from a man between 18 and 29 years old who received the YFV17D yellow fever vaccine. The V and J genes are TRBV10-2 and TRBJ2-1, with 8 bases identical to TRBD2. For the CDR3, the DNA is TGCGCCACTATAGCCGGGGGGGATGAGCAGTTCTTC. It is translated as CATIAGGDEQFF.